This T cell receptor (beta chain) was captured by sequencing in a study of T-cell reconstitution after alpha-beta-depleted transplantation in children. Preparation of the TCRbeta library used unique molecular identifiers. TCRdb called the PCR reads again in MiXCR, with one record for every CDR3 protein. The table includes 600,000 to 700,000 distinct CDR3 sequences, around 17% detected once. Germline V gene data show CDR1 as KGHSH and CDR2 as LQKENI. There are 16 residues in the CDR3. Trimming removed 3 bases at V and 1 base at J, with 12 bases between. V gene TRBV18 combines with J gene TRBJ2-2; tentative D call: TRBD2 (7 bases). This sequence originates from a human donor who donated a stem cell graft to a child with acute myeloid leukemia. The sample was PBMCs from the stem cell graft donor, taken from the stem cell graft. The DNA of the CDR3 is TGTGCCAGCTCACCGAGCGGGACAAAGAACACCGGGGAGCTGTTTTTT. As protein: CASSPSGTKNTGELFF.